This TCR beta chain comes out of a study of fetal regulatory T cell absence and autoimmunity. Findings and caveats of the study: Pancreas TCRs were oligoclonally enriched versus cord blood, some clones over 85-fold. In IPEX syndrome, oligoclonal enrichment was read as supporting prenatal antigen-driven autoimmunity in the pancreas. Cord blood and pancreas showed broadly similar TRB gene family usage.

Of note for this clone: What it binds is not known.

Sequencing was at survey level. The method was immunoSEQ multiplex PCR; TCRdb's version includes in-frame clones alone and lacks a portion of them. The data hold 95,000 or so clones, with about two thirds observed a single time. The sequence derives from a male donor with IPEX syndrome. Sequencing used pancreas tissue.

CDR3 sequence (DNA): TGTGCTAGTGGTTTGGTACGGTTTGTTTCGAACAGCTCGTCGGGGACTGAAGCTTTCTTT. Protein sequence: CASGLVRFVSNSSSGTEAFF. The chain has TRBV12-5 and TRBJ1-1; D unclear. This CDR3 comprises 20 residues. Per germline, CDR1 LGHNT and CDR2 FRNRAP. V was shortened by 0 bases and J by 5 bases, with 28 bases between the two germline ends.